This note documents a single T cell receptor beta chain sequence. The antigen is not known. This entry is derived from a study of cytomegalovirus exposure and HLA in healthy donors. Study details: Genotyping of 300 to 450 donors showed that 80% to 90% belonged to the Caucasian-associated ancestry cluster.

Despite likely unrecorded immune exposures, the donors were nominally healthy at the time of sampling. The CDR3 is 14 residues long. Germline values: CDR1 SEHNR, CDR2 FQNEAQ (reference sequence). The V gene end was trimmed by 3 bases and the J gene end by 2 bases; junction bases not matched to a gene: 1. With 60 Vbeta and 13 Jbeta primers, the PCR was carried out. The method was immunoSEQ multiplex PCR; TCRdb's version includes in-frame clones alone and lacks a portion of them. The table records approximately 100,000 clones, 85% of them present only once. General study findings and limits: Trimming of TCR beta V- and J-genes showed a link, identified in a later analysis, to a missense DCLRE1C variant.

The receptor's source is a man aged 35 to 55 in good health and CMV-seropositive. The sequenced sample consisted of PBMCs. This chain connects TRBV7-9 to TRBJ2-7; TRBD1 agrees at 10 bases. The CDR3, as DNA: TGTGCCAGCAGCTTCGGGACAGGGGCCTACGAGCAGTACTTC. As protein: CASSFGTGAYEQYF.